Below are 8 T cell receptor beta chains sequenced from a single sample in a study of shared clonotypes between healthy human individuals. The naive CD8 fraction comprised CD45RO-negative cells positively selected for CCR7 and excluded terminally differentiated effector memory CD45RA+ cells. TCRdb's copy holds only in-frame clones and misses some; the assay was immunoSEQ multiplex PCR. The sample contains about 2 million clones, approximately 94% of which appear only once. The sequenced material came from naive CD8+ T cells sorted from blood. Every receptor here comes from a man aged 18 to 35 in good health.

The gene calls are TRBV27 and TRBJ2-1; D unresolved. Trimming pared 2 bases from V and 2 bases from J, leaving 10 bases between. Per germline, CDR1 MNHEY and CDR2 SMNVEV (reference sequence). This CDR3 is 15 amino acids long. CDR3 in amino acids: CASSLRQATYNEQFF. Here the CDR3 DNA reads TGTGCCAGCAGTTTACGCCAGGCAACCTACAATGAGCAGTTCTTC.

As concerns this clone: The sample has other DNA sequences that encode this CDR3 too. The genes are TRBV5-1 and TRBJ2-2; D may be TRBD1 or TRBD2 (5 bases each). Germline CDR1 reads SGHRS; CDR2 reads YFSETQ. The CDR3 is 15 residues long. V lost 4 bases, J lost 0 bases, and 10 bases lay in between. Here the CDR3 DNA reads TGCGCCAGCAGCCTAGGGACGGCGAACACCGGGGAGCTGTTTTTT. Translation gives CASSLGTANTGELFF.

This rearrangement joins TRBV28 to TRBJ2-3; D may be TRBD1 (5 bases). Germline loops: CDR1 MDHEN, CDR2 SYDVKM. The CDR3 loop spans 14 amino acids. V was clipped by 3 bases and J by 4 bases, with 11 bases between them. DNA for the CDR3: TGTGCCAGCAGTTTCCTTGGGGCTGCAGATACGCAGTATTTT. Translated, it gives CASSFLGAADTQYF.

In the case of this clone: A much larger clone lies a single base off, so this may be a read error. Other DNA sequences in this sample translate to the same CDR3. CDR3 sequence reads: CASSSGTDTQYF. The CDR3 DNA is TGTGCCAGCAGCTCGGGCACAGATACGCAGTATTTT. V and J are TRBV7-3 and TRBJ2-3; no reliable D call. Germline values: CDR1 SGHTA, CDR2 FQGTGA. Trimming left V 4 bases short and J 1 base short, with 3 bases between. This CDR3 has 12 amino acids.

The chain is built from TRBV5-4 and TRBJ1-1; unclear D gene. The CDR3 runs 16 residues. Germline CDR1 SGHNT, CDR2 YYREEE (reference sequence). Trimming removed 2 bases from V and 1 base from J, with 15 bases in between. As DNA, the CDR3 is TGTGCCAGCAGCTTCGATCCTGCTCTTTCGAACACTGAAGCTTTCTTT. Protein product: CASSFDPALSNTEAFF. Full variable domain (remainder filled in from reference TRBV5-4 and TRBJ1-1): ETGVTQSPTHLIKTRGQQVTLRCSSQSGHNTVSWYQQALGQGPQFIFQYYREEENGRGNFPPRFSGLQFPNYSSELNVNALELDDSALYLCASSFDPALSNTEAFFGQGTRLTVV.

The V gene is TRBV5-1, the J gene TRBJ1-6; TRBD1 matches at 7 bases. CDR1 is SGHRS and CDR2 is YFSETQ in the germline V gene. The CDR3 totals 16 residues. V dropped 4 bases and J dropped 0; count of bases not matched to a gene: 4. CDR3 sequence (DNA): TGCGCCAGCAGCCTCGGACAGGTCTCCTATAATTCACCCCTCCACTTT. Protein: CASSLGQVSYNSPLHF. The whole variable domain, remainder taken from reference TRBV5-1 and TRBJ1-6, is KAGVTQTPRYLIKTRGQQVTLSCSPISGHRSVSWYQQTPGQGLQFLFEYFSETQRNKGNFPGRFSGRQFSNSRSEMNVSTLELGDSALYLCASSLGQVSYNSPLHFGNGTRLTVT.

The chain links TRBV7-2 to TRBJ2-1; D is possibly TRBD1 (7 bases). There are 15 residues in the CDR3. Germline V gene lookup returns CDR1 SGHTA and CDR2 FQGNSA. Trimming took 3 bases from V and 2 from J, leaving 11 bases between them. For the CDR3, the DNA is TGTGCCAGCAGCTTCGGAGGGGGCCCCTACAATGAGCAGTTCTTC. Translating it yields CASSFGGGPYNEQFF.

In regard to this clone: The same CDR3 arises from other DNA sequences in this sample as well. This chain connects TRBV30 to TRBJ2-7, with D hard to call. Germline V gene sequence: CDR1 GTSNPN, CDR2 SVGIG (reference sequence). This CDR3 has 14 residues. Trimming pared 2 bases from V and 5 bases from J, leaving 16 bases between. In DNA, the CDR3 is TGTGCCTGGAGTATAGCCCAAGCCAGCGACGAGCAGTACTTC. As protein: CAWSIAQASDEQYF.